This T cell receptor beta chain was captured by sequencing in a study of T-cell memory formation after mild COVID-19. TCRdb re-called the 5' RACE reads through MiXCR, storing one row per CDR3 protein. The table includes around 36,000 distinct CDR3 sequences, roughly 10% detected once. The CDR3 spans 15 residues. Trimming took off 6 bases at V and 6 bases at J, with 17 bases between the two ends. This clonotype was counted at least ten times. This chain joins TRBV12-3 or TRBV12-4 and TRBJ1-4, with D perhaps matching TRBD1 (6 bases). This TCR derives from a man aged 18-30 years who had mild COVID-19 (a few samples of this study predate the infection). Cell type and time point are not known. Sequencing used PBMCs or a T cell subset sorted from them (not recorded which). CDR3 protein: CASRLAGGADEKLFF. The CDR3 DNA follows: TGTGCCAGCAGACTAGCGGGGGGGGCGGATGAAAAACTGTTTTTT.